This T cell receptor beta chain was obtained from a study of CD8+ T cells in alopecia areata. Study outcomes and limitations: Across lesional scalp, and particularly alopecia totalis/universalis, clonality surpassed that of normal scalp.

Comments on this clone: Its antigen is unidentified.

Germline values: CDR1 SGHRS, CDR2 YFSETQ. V was clipped by 4 bases and J by 9 bases, with 11 bases between them. The CDR3 totals 13 residues. Isolated RNA was reverse transcribed into cDNA used as the sequencing template. The table came from immunoSEQ multiplex PCR; TCRdb's copy has only in-frame clones and leaves some out. The table has roughly 250,000 clones, under 80% seen once; the top ten hold under 1.5%. The material was CD4+ T cells sorted from blood, obtained at week 0. The chain has TRBV5-1 and TRBJ1-6; possibly TRBD1 for D (5 bases). The sequence was obtained from a human donor with alopecia areata. DNA for the CDR3: TGCGCCAGCAGCCCAAGTGGGGGTTCACCCCTCCACTTT. Amino acid sequence: CASSPSGGSPLHF.